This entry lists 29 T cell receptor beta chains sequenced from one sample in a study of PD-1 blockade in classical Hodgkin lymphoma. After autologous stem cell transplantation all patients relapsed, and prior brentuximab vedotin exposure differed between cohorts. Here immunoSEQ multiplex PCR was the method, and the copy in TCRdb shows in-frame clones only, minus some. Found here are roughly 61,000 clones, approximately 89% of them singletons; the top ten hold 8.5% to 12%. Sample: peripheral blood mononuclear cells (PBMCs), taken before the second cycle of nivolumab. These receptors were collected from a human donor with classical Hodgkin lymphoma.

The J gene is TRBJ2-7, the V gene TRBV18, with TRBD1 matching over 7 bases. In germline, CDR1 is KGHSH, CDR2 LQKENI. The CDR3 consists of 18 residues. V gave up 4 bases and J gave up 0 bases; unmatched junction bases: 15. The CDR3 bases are TGTGCCAGCTCACTAATGGCAGATGGGACAGCGAGCTCCTACGAGCAGTACTTC. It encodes CASSLMADGTASSYEQYF.

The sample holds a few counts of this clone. DNA of the CDR3: TGTGCCAGCAGCTTAGGAGGGGGCGGGAGGGATCAGCCCCAGCATTTT. Its protein product is CASSLGGGGRDQPQHF. The chain has TRBV7-9 and TRBJ1-5; 7 bases fit TRBD1. The trim removed 1 base at V and 5 bases at J, leaving 8 bases unmatched. Germline V gene sequence: CDR1 SEHNR, CDR2 FQNEAQ (reference sequence). The length of the CDR3 is 16 residues.

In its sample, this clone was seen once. CDR3: CASSLKGVYEQYF. The CDR3 coding sequence is TGTGCCAGCAGCCTAAAAGGGGTCTACGAGCAGTACTTC. The chain is built from TRBV5-6 and TRBJ2-7, with D possibly being TRBD1 (5 bases). V was shortened by 4 bases and J by 3 bases, with 11 bases between the two germline ends. This CDR3 has 13 amino acids. The germline CDR1 and CDR2 sequences are SGHDT and YYEEEE.

In DNA form, the CDR3 reads TGTGCCAGCAGCTTAGGGGCAGGGTGGGCAACTAATGAAAAACTGTTTTTT. Translated: CASSLGAGWATNEKLFF. The chain has TRBV7-9 and TRBJ1-4, with D possibly matching TRBD1 (5 bases). Deletions cut 1 base from V and 0 bases from J, with 12 bases between. CDR3 length equals 17 residues. Germline CDR1 and CDR2: SEHNR and FQNEAQ (reference sequence).

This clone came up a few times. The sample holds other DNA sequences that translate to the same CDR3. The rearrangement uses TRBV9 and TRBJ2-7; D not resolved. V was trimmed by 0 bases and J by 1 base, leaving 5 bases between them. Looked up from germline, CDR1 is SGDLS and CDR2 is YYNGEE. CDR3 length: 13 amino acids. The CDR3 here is CASSVEGSYEQYF. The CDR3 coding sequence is TGTGCCAGCAGCGTAGAGGGATCCTACGAGCAGTACTTC. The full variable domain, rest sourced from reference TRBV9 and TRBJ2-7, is DSGVTQTPKHLITATGQRVTLRCSPRSGDLSVYWYQQSLDQGLQFLIQYYNGEERAKGNILERFSAQQFPDLHSELNLSSLELGDSALYFCASSVEGSYEQYFGPGTRLTVT.

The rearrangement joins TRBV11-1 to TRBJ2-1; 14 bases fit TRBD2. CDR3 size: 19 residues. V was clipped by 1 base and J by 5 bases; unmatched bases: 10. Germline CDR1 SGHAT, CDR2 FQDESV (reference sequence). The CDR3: CASSLDQGLAGAFHNEQFF. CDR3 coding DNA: TGTGCCAGCAGCTTAGATCAGGGACTAGCGGGAGCGTTCCACAATGAGCAGTTCTTC.

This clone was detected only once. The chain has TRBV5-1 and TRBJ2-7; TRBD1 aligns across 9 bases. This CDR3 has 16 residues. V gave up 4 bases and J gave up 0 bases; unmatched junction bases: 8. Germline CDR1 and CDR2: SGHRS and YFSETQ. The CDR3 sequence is CASSPGQGLSSYEQYF. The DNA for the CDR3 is TGCGCCAGCAGCCCAGGACAGGGGTTGAGCTCCTACGAGCAGTACTTC.

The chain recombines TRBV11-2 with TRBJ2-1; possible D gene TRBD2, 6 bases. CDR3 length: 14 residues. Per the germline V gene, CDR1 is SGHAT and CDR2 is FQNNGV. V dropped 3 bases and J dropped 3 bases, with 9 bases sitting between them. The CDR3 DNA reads TGTGCCAGCAGCTTGGGCGGGAACTACAATGAGCAGTTCTTC. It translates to CASSLGGNYNEQFF.

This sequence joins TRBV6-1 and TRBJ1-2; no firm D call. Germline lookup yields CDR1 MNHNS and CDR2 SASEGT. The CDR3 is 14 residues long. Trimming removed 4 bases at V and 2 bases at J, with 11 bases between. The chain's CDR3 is CASSVQQLNYGYTF. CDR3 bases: TGTGCCAGCAGTGTGCAACAGCTAAACTATGGCTACACCTTC.

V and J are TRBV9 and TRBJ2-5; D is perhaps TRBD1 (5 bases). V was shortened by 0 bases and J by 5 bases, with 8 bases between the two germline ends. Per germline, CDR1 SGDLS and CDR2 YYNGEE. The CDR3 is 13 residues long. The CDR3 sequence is CASSVVAGETQYF. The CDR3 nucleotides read TGTGCCAGCAGCGTAGTGGCAGGGGAGACCCAGTACTTC. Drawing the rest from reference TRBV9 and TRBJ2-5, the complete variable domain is DSGVTQTPKHLITATGQRVTLRCSPRSGDLSVYWYQQSLDQGLQFLIQYYNGEERAKGNILERFSAQQFPDLHSELNLSSLELGDSALYFCASSVVAGETQYFGPGTRLLVL.

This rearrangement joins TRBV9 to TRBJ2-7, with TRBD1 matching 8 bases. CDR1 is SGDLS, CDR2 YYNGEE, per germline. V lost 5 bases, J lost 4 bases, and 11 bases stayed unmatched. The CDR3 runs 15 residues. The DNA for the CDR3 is TGTGCCAGCAGTGAAGGACAGGGCCTGGCTTACGAGCAGTACTTC. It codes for CASSEGQGLAYEQYF.

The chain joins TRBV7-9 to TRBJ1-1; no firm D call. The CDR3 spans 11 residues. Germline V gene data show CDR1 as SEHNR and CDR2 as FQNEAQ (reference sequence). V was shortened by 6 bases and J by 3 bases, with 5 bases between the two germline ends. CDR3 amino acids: CASRLDTEAFF. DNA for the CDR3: TGTGCCAGCAGACTTGACACTGAAGCTTTCTTT.

CDR3 sequence reads: CASSPEGQGGEQYF. The CDR3 DNA reads TGCGCCAGCAGCCCGGAGGGACAGGGTGGCGAGCAGTACTTC. V is TRBV5-1 and J is TRBJ2-7, with TRBD1 identical over 9 bases. Trimming removed 4 bases from V and 6 bases from J; junction bases left unmatched: 8. The CDR3 is 14 amino acids. Germline loops: CDR1 SGHRS, CDR2 YFSETQ.

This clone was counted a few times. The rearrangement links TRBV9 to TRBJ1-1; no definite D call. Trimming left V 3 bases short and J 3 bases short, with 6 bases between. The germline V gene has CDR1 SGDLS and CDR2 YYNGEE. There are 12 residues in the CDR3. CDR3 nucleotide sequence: TGTGCCAGCAGCGCTTGGGACACTGAAGCTTTCTTT. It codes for CASSAWDTEAFF. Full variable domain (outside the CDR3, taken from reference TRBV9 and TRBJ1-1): DSGVTQTPKHLITATGQRVTLRCSPRSGDLSVYWYQQSLDQGLQFLIQYYNGEERAKGNILERFSAQQFPDLHSELNLSSLELGDSALYFCASSAWDTEAFFGQGTRLTVV.

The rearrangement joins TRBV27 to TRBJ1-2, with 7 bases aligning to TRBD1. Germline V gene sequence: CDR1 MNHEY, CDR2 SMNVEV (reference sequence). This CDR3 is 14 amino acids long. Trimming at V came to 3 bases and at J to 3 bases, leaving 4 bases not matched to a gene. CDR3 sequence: CASSLGGGDYGYTF. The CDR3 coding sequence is TGTGCCAGCAGTTTGGGAGGGGGCGACTATGGCTACACCTTC.

The CDR3 DNA reads TGTGCCAGCAGTTTCAGGGGCTACAATGAGCAGTTCTTC. Its translation: CASSFRGYNEQFF. The genes are TRBV28 and TRBJ2-1; TRBD1 might be the D (6 bases). The ends were cut back, 3 bases at V and 3 bases at J, with 6 bases in the middle. The CDR3 is made up of 13 amino acids. CDR1 and CDR2 (germline): MDHEN, SYDVKM.

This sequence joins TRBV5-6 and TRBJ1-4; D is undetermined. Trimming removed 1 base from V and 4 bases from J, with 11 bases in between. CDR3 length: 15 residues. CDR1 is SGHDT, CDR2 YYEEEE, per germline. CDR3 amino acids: CASSLWPAGNEKLFF. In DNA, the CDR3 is TGTGCCAGCAGCTTGTGGCCGGCGGGTAATGAAAAACTGTTTTTT. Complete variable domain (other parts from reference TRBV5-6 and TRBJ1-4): DAGVTQSPTHLIKTRGQQVTLRCSPKSGHDTVSWYQQALGQGPQFIFQYYEEEERQRGNFPDRFSGHQFPNYSSELNVNALLLGDSALYLCASSLWPAGNEKLFFGSGTQLSVL.

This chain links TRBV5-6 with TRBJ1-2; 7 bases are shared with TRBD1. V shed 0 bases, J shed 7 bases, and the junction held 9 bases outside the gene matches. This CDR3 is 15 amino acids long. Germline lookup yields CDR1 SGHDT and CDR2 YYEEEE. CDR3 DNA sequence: TGTGCCAGCAGCTTGGGGCCCCCAGGGGGTTCTGGCTACACCTTC. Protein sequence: CASSLGPPGGSGYTF. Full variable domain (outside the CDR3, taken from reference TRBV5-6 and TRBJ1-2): DAGVTQSPTHLIKTRGQQVTLRCSPKSGHDTVSWYQQALGQGPQFIFQYYEEEERQRGNFPDRFSGHQFPNYSSELNVNALLLGDSALYLCASSLGPPGGSGYTFGSGTRLTVV.

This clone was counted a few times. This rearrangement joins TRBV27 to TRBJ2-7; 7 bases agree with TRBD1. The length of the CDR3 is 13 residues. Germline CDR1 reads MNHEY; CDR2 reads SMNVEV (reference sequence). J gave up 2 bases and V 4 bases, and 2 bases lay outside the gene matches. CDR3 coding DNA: TGTGCCAGCAGTTGGGACAGCCCCTACGAGCAGTACTTC. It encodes CASSWDSPYEQYF.

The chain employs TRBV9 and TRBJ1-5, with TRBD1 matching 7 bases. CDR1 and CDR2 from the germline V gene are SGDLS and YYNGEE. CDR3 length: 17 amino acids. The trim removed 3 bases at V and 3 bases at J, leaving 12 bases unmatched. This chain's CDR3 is CASSETDGEGANQPQHF. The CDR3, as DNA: TGTGCCAGCAGCGAGACCGATGGTGAGGGGGCCAATCAGCCCCAGCATTTT.

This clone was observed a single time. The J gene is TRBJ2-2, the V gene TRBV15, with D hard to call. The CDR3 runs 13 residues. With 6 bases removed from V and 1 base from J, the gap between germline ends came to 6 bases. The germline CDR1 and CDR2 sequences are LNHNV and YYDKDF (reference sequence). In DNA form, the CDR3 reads TGTGCCACCAGGACTGAGAACACCGGGGAGCTGTTTTTT. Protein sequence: CATRTENTGELFF.

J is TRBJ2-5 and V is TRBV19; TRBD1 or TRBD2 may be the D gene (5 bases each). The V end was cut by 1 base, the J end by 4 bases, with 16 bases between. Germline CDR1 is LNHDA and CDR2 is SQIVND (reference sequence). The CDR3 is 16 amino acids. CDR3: CASSIVGAIKGETQYF. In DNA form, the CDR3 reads TGTGCCAGTAGTATAGTCGGGGCGATAAAGGGAGAGACCCAGTACTTC.

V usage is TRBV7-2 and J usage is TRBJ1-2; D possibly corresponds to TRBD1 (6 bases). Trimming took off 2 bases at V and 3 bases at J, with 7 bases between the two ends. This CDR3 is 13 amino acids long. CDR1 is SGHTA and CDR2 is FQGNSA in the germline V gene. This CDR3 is CASSLPGDYGYTF. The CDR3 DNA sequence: TGTGCCAGCAGCTTACCAGGGGACTATGGCTACACCTTC.

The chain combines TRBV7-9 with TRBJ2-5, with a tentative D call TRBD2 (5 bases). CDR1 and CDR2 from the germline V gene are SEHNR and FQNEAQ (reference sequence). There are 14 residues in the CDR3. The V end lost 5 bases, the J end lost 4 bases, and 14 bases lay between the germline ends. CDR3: CASSQAVVSETQYF. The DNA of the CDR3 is TGTGCCAGCAGCCAAGCGGTAGTTTCAGAGACCCAGTACTTC.

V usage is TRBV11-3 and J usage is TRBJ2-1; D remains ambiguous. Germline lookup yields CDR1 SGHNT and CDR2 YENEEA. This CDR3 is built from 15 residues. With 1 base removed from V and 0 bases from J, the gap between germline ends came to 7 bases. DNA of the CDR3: TGTGCCAGCAGCTTAGCGGCTAGCTCCTACAATGAGCAGTTCTTC. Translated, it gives CASSLAASSYNEQFF.

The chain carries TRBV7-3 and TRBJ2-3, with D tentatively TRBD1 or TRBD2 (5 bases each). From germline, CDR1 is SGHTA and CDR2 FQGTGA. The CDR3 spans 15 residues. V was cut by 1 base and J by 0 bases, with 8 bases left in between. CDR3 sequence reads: CASSLSGGSTDTQYF. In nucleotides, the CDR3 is TGTGCCAGCAGCTTAAGTGGGGGTAGCACAGATACGCAGTATTTT.

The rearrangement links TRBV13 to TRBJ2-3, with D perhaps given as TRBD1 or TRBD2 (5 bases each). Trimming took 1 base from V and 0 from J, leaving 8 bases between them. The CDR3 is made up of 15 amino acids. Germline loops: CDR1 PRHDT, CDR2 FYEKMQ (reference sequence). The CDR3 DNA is TGTGCCAGCAGCTTAGAGCGGACAAGCACAGATACGCAGTATTTT. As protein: CASSLERTSTDTQYF.

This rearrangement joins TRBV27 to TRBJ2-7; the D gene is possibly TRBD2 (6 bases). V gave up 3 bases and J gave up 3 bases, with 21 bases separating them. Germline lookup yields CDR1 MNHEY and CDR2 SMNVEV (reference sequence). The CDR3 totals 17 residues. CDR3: CASSLLNVGGINYEQYF. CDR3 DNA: TGTGCCAGCAGTTTGCTTAACGTCGGCGGGATAAACTACGAGCAGTACTTC.

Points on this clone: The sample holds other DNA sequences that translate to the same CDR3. CDR3 sequence: CASSVEGSYEQYF. CDR3 sequence (DNA): TGTGCCAGCAGCGTTGAGGGTTCCTACGAGCAGTACTTC. The rearrangement joins TRBV9 to TRBJ2-7; D is perhaps TRBD2 (5 bases). CDR1 is SGDLS, CDR2 YYNGEE, per germline. CDR3 size: 13 residues. V was cut by 2 bases and J by 1 base, with 7 bases left in between.